A selection of T cell receptor beta chains follows, all from one sample in a study of cytomegalovirus exposure and HLA in healthy donors. Generated by immunoSEQ multiplex PCR, the TCRdb table keeps only in-frame clones and is missing some. Among tens of thousands of clones listed, roughly three fifths were seen once. Sample: PBMCs. The receptor set was obtained from a woman between 25 and 40 years old in good health and CMV-seronegative. Both conserved end residues are part of each CDR3. A D gene is named only where the DNA matches it firmly. Expanded clones get a size class; other rows say once, few or many, or leave the size out.

>TRBV7-8|-|14|TRBJ2-5|TRBD1
TGTGCCAGCAGCCTTTGGACAGGGGACGAGACCCAGTACTTC
CASSLWTGDETQYF
>TRBV7-9|-|13|TRBJ2-5|TRBD2
TGTGCCACCGCTAGCGGGGGGCCCATTCACGAGTACTTC
CATASGGPIHEYF
>TRBV6-1|-|16|TRBJ1-2|-
TGTGCCAGCAGTGAAGTTCCCCGCAACAGCCCCTATGGCTACACCTTC
CASSEVPRNSPYGYTF
>TRBV4-1|many|15|TRBJ2-5|TRBD2
TGCGCCAGCAGCCACCTGACTAGCGGGGAAGAGACCCAGTACTTC
CASSHLTSGEETQYF
>TRBV7-2|few|17|TRBJ2-4|TRBD2
TGTGCCAGCAGCCAAGTAGGGCTAGCGGAAGCCAAAAACATTCAGTACTTC
CASSQVGLAEAKNIQYF
>TRBV4-1|-|14|TRBJ2-7|-
TGCGCCAGCAAGTTATTGACAGAATCACGGGAGCAGTACTTC
CASKLLTESREQYF
>TRBV30|few|13|TRBJ1-1|-
TGTGCCTGGAGTGACAGGTCGAACACTGAAGCTTTCTTT
CAWSDRSNTEAFF
>TRBV15|-|16|TRBJ1-3|-
TGTGCCACCAGCAGAGGTACCGGGAGCTCTGGAAACACCATATATTTT
CATSRGTGSSGNTIYF
>TRBV27|-|14|TRBJ2-7|-
TGTGCCAGCAGTTTTGACCTAAGCGGCCACGAGCAGTACTTC
CASSFDLSGHEQYF
>TRBV2|-|14|TRBJ2-7|-
TGTGCCAGCAGTGGGGGAAGGGGAACCTACGAGCAGTACTTC
CASSGGRGTYEQYF
>TRBV5-6|once|14|TRBJ1-2|-
TGTGCCAGCAGCTTGGGAAGAGGGCGCTATGGCTACACCTTC
CASSLGRGRYGYTF
>TRBV7-2|-|14|TRBJ1-1|-
TGTGCCAGCAGCATTCTAAGGGGCTGGACTGAAGCTTTCTTT
CASSILRGWTEAFF
>TRBV5-4|-|15|TRBJ2-7|-
TGTGCCAGCAGCACGATGTCCGAGATCTCCTACGAGCAGTACTTC
CASSTMSEISYEQYF
>TRBV12-5|-|14|TRBJ2-1|-
TGTGCTAGTGGTTTGCCCCCCCTATTTAATGAGCAGTTCTTC
CASGLPPLFNEQFF
>TRBV18|-|15|TRBJ2-5|-
TGTGCCAGCTCACCTGGACTGGCGTACCAAGAGACCCAGTACTTC
CASSPGLAYQETQYF
>TRBV27|-|12|TRBJ2-1|-
TGTGCCAGCAAAACAGACTACAATGAGCAGTTCTTC
CASKTDYNEQFF
>TRBV10-1|-|14|TRBJ1-2|TRBD1
TGCGCCAGCAGTGAGTCGGCAGGGGGCCGGGGCTACACCTTC
CASSESAGGRGYTF
>TRBV2|few|11|TRBJ1-1|-
TGTGCCAGCGGAAGGACAGCTGAAGCTTTCTTT
CASGRTAEAFF
>TRBV10-3|-|14|TRBJ2-7|TRBD2
TGTGCCATCAGGTCTAGCGGGAGCACCTACGAGCAGTACTTC
CAIRSSGSTYEQYF
>TRBV5-1|few|14|TRBJ1-5|-
TGCGCCAGCAGCTTGGACGGGATCAATCAGCCCCAGCATTTT
CASSLDGINQPQHF
>TRBV7-7|-|16|TRBJ2-2|-
TGTGCCAGCAGCTGGGGGGTAGCGGAGAACACCGGGGAGCTGTTTTTT
CASSWGVAENTGELFF
>TRBV7-8|-|14|TRBJ2-3|-
TGTGCCAGCAGCTTAGTAGGGGGCACAGATACGCAGTATTTT
CASSLVGGTDTQYF
>TRBV5-6|-|16|TRBJ2-7|TRBD1
TGTGCCAGCAGCTTGATGGCCGGGACAGGTTCTAGTGAGCAGTACTTC
CASSLMAGTGSSEQYF
>TRBV14|few|13|TRBJ1-3|-
TGTGCCAGCAGCCGTCCAGCTGGAAACACCATATATTTT
CASSRPAGNTIYF
>TRBV6-5|-|15|TRBJ2-2|TRBD2
TGTGCCAGCAGACCTAGCGGGGGGGCGGGCGGGGAGCTGTTTTTT
CASRPSGGAGGELFF
>TRBV7-8|-|14|TRBJ2-5|-
TGTGCCAGCAGCTTAGGGACGGGGGTCGGGACCCAGTACTTC
CASSLGTGVGTQYF
>TRBV7-9|-|14|TRBJ1-3|-
TGTGCCAGCAGCTGGGCGAGATCCGGAAACACCATATATTTT
CASSWARSGNTIYF
>TRBV30|few|11|TRBJ1-1|-
TGTGCCTCCGGTCGGGGAGCTGAAGCTTTCTTT
CASGRGAEAFF
>TRBV7-2|few|15|TRBJ2-7|TRBD2
TGTGCCAGCAGAATAGGCCTAGCGGGAGGAAACGAGCAGTACTTC
CASRIGLAGGNEQYF
>TRBV5-6|-|15|TRBJ2-7|TRBD1
TGTGCCAGCAGCCCAGGGACAGGGGCCTCCTACGAGCAGTACTTC
CASSPGTGASYEQYF
>TRBV30|medium-sized|11|TRBJ1-2|-
TGTGCCTCGACTCCTAACTATGGCTACACCTTC
CASTPNYGYTF
>TRBV23-1|-|13|TRBJ2-2|-
TGCGCCAGCAACCAAAGGGGGACCGGGGAGCTGTTTTTT
CASNQRGTGELFF
>TRBV19|few|13|TRBJ1-1|-
TGTGCCAGTAGTATGGACAGACACACTGAAGCTTTCTTT
CASSMDRHTEAFF
>TRBV25-1|few|14|TRBJ2-3|TRBD2
TGTGCCAGCAGACGGGGACGGGAGGGCCATACGCAGTATTTT
CASRRGREGHTQYF
>TRBV10-3|few|14|TRBJ1-1|TRBD1
TGTGCCATCAGCAAGACAGGGTTGGAAGGGGAAGCTTTCTTT
CAISKTGLEGEAFF
>TRBV10-3|-|14|TRBJ2-7|TRBD1
TGTGCCATCAGTGAATGGACAGGGGCCTACGAGCAGTACTTC
CAISEWTGAYEQYF
>TRBV28|-|17|TRBJ2-4|TRBD2
TGTGCCATCCGAGGACTAGCGGGAGAGGGCTCCAAAAACATTCAGTACTTC
CAIRGLAGEGSKNIQYF
>TRBV11-2|-|14|TRBJ2-7|-
TGTGCCAGCAGCTTAACACTAGGGAACTACGAGCAGTACTTC
CASSLTLGNYEQYF
>TRBV7-2|few|15|TRBJ1-1|-
TGTGCCAGCAGTCCTACACAACAGGGTAACACTGAAGCTTTCTTT
CASSPTQQGNTEAFF
>TRBV7-9|few|12|TRBJ2-7|TRBD1
TGTGCCAGCAGCCGTACAGGGGAAAGGCAGTACTTC
CASSRTGERQYF
>TRBV7-2|-|15|TRBJ2-1|-
TGTGCCAGCAGGGTGGGTGGGAGCCCCTACAATGAGCAGTTCTTC
CASRVGGSPYNEQFF
>TRBV5-1|-|16|TRBJ2-1|TRBD1
TGCGCCAGCAGCTCGAGACAGGGGCCCTTCGTGGATGAGCAGTTCTTC
CASSSRQGPFVDEQFF
>TRBV5-1|few|14|TRBJ2-1|-
TGCGCCAGCAGCCCGGGTCCCGGAGGTAATGAGCAGTTCTTC
CASSPGPGGNEQFF
>TRBV5-5|once|14|TRBJ1-1|TRBD1
TGTGCCAGCAGCTTCCTGGACAGGGACACTGAAGCTTTCTTT
CASSFLDRDTEAFF
>TRBV28|-|11|TRBJ1-2|-
TGTGCCAGCGGGGGGAGGGGGAGCAGTACCTTC
CASGGRGSSTF
>TRBV19|-|17|TRBJ1-5|-
TGTGCCAGTACCCAAAGGAACAGGGTGGGGGTTCGCCAGCCCCAGCATTTT
CASTQRNRVGVRQPQHF
>TRBV4-1|-|15|TRBJ1-2|TRBD1
TGCGCCAGCAGCCAAGATCGCCCAGGGGGCGGTCGCTACACCTTC
CASSQDRPGGGRYTF
>TRBV5-1|few|16|TRBJ2-3|TRBD2
TGCGCCAGCAGCACCGGGACTAGCGTAAGCACAGATACGCAGTATTTT
CASSTGTSVSTDTQYF
>TRBV5-1|-|13|TRBJ1-1|-
TGCGCCAGCAGGCGGGCACCCTCGGGTGAAGCTTTCTTT
CASRRAPSGEAFF
>TRBV30|few|13|TRBJ1-4|-
TGTGCCTGGAGTTTTGGGAGTAATGAAAAACTGTTTTTT
CAWSFGSNEKLFF
>TRBV18|-|14|TRBJ1-2|-
TGTGCCAGCTCACCTGACAGGAACTCCTATGGCTACACCTTC
CASSPDRNSYGYTF
>TRBV10-3|-|18|TRBJ2-2|TRBD2
TGTGCCATCAGTGCAAGACTAGCGGGGGCCAAGAACACCGGGGAGCTGTTTTTT
CAISARLAGAKNTGELFF